This T cell receptor (beta chain) comes out of a study of regulatory T cells in long-lasting Graves disease. This clonotype came up many times. Time point described: persistent/refractory GD, antithyroid drugs over 5 years with positive TRAb. RNA isolated from PBMCs was used to make the TCR library. Losses at the gene ends were 6 bases for V and 6 bases for J; bases not matched to a gene: 1. CDR3 length: 11 amino acids. Germline V CDR1 and CDR2: ENHRY, SYGVKD. iRepertoire HTBI primers and Arm-PCR of CDR3 regions built TCR beta libraries. TCRdb reanalysed the multiplex PCR reads using MiXCR and keeps one entry per CDR3 protein. Here the sample spans hundreds of thousands of distinct CDR3 sequences, 21% being singletons.

The J gene is TRBJ1-1, the V gene TRBV10-3; 7 nucleotides line up with TRBD1. The sequence was collected from a female donor with Graves disease. The input for sequencing was peripheral blood mononuclear cells (PBMCs), taken when the disease was refractory, from a patient treated with antithyroid drugs. The CDR3 DNA sequence: TGTGCCATCAGCAGGGGGTCTGAAGCTTTCTTT. Amino acids: CAISRGSEAFF.